Below, 19 T cell receptor beta chains from the same sample are listed, as sequenced in a study of monozygotic twins with cystic fibrosis. TCRdb's copy holds only in-frame clones and misses some; the assay was immunoSEQ multiplex PCR. The sample has around 25,000 clones, roughly 96% seen once. Source material: blood. The receptors shown here come from a girl aged 2 to 9 with cystic fibrosis.

The rearrangement links TRBV25-1 to TRBJ1-2; D gene unclear. V was shortened by 1 base and J by 6 bases, with 6 bases between the two germline ends. The CDR3 spans 12 residues. CDR1 is MGHDK and CDR2 is SYGVNS in the germline V gene. The CDR3 coding sequence is TGTGCCAGCAGTGAATGGATGGATGGCTACACCTTC. It yields the protein CASSEWMDGYTF.

The chain couples TRBV5-1 to TRBJ2-5; D is perhaps TRBD2 (5 bases). V was pared by 0 bases and J by 3 bases, with 15 bases between. Germline V gives CDR1 SGHRS, CDR2 YFSETQ. The CDR3 is 16 amino acids. The CDR3 sequence: CASSLGQHGVEETQYF. Here the CDR3 DNA reads TGCGCCAGCAGCTTGGGACAACACGGGGTGGAAGAGACCCAGTACTTC.

The chain combines TRBV7-9 with TRBJ2-7, with 12 bases identical to TRBD2. V lost 5 bases to trimming and J lost 3 bases; unmatched junction nucleotides: 5. Per the germline V gene, CDR1 is SEHNR and CDR2 is FQNEAQ (reference sequence). CDR3 length equals 15 residues. CDR3 in DNA: TGTGCCAGCAGCGAACTAGCGGGAGGAAACTACGAGCAGTACTTC. Amino acid sequence: CASSELAGGNYEQYF.

The chain joins TRBV5-4 to TRBJ2-5, with D perhaps assigned TRBD1 or TRBD2 (5 bases each). Trimming shortened V by 4 bases and J by 1 base, and 11 bases separated the two germline ends. The CDR3 has 14 amino acids. Germline-derived CDR1 and CDR2 are SGHNT and YYREEE (reference sequence). For the CDR3, the DNA is TGTGCCAGCAGCCCGGGACGTCGCCAAGAGACCCAGTACTTC. Translation gives CASSPGRRQETQYF.

This rearrangement joins TRBV18 to TRBJ1-5; 8 bases fit TRBD1. Germline V gene lookup returns CDR1 KGHSH and CDR2 LQKENI. This CDR3 is 15 amino acids long. With 3 bases clipped from V and 8 bases from J, the junction kept 9 bases outside the gene matches. The CDR3 DNA sequence: TGTGCCAGCTCACCTAATAGTGGACAGGGTGAGCCCCAGCATTTT. Translated: CASSPNSGQGEPQHF.

This rearrangement joins TRBV5-1 to TRBJ2-7; TRBD2 matches at 9 bases. CDR1 and CDR2 from the germline V gene are SGHRS and YFSETQ. Germline trimming cut 4 bases from V and 5 bases from J; bases unmatched to any gene: 10. The CDR3 has 15 residues. CDR3 region: CASSPSGGRDHEQYF. DNA of the CDR3: TGCGCCAGCAGCCCTAGTGGCGGGAGGGATCACGAGCAGTACTTC.

The gene calls are TRBV2 and TRBJ1-5; D is unclear. Trimming cost V 2 bases and J 7 bases, with 9 bases left between them. The CDR3 is made up of 13 amino acids. Germline CDR1 is SNHLY and CDR2 is FYNNEI. DNA for the CDR3: TGTGCCAGCAGTGAACGAGGTTACCAGCCCCAGCATTTT. Its protein is CASSERGYQPQHF. Filled out from reference TRBV2 and TRBJ1-5, the complete variable domain reads EPEVTQTPSHQVTQMGQEVILRCVPISNHLYFYWYRQILGQKVEFLVSFYNNEISEKSEIFDDQFSVERPDGSNFTLKIRSTKLEDSAMYFCASSERGYQPQHFGDGTRLSIL.

This sequence joins TRBV19 and TRBJ1-3; 7 nucleotides line up with TRBD1. Germline V CDR1 and CDR2: LNHDA, SQIVND (reference sequence). V trimming: 6 bases; J trimming: 3 bases; junction bases outside the gene matches: 2. The CDR3 runs to 13 residues. Here the CDR3 DNA reads TGTGCCAGTAGAAACAGGGGTGGAAACACCATATATTTT. It translates to CASRNRGGNTIYF.

This clone was observed a few times. The CDR3 sequence is CASSYSDRSDTEAFF. The CDR3, as DNA: TGTGCCAGCAGTTACTCTGACAGGTCCGACACTGAAGCTTTCTTT. The genes are TRBV6-5 and TRBJ1-1, with D possibly being TRBD1 (6 bases). CDR1 and CDR2 from the germline V gene are MNHEY and SVGAGI. V was pared by 0 bases and J by 3 bases, with 11 bases between. This CDR3 is built from 15 residues.

The chain combines TRBV7-2 with TRBJ1-2, with a tentative D call TRBD1 (5 bases). This CDR3 contains 12 residues. V was cut by 4 bases and J by 3 bases, with 6 bases left in between. Germline CDR1 and CDR2: SGHTA and FQGNSA. CDR3 in amino acids: CASSSQDYGYTF. CDR3 nucleotides: TGTGCCAGCAGCTCACAGGACTATGGCTACACCTTC.

This rearrangement joins TRBV30 to TRBJ2-7; D remains unclear. The germline gives CDR1 GTSNPN, CDR2 SVGIG (reference sequence). V was cut by 0 bases and J by 1 base, with 22 bases left in between. The CDR3 spans 18 residues. The CDR3 DNA is TGTGCCTGGAGTGTACTGGGTGGGAATCTCGTACAGTCCTACGAGCAGTACTTC. Translating gives CAWSVLGGNLVQSYEQYF.

The chain has TRBV25-1 and TRBJ2-7; D unresolved. From germline, CDR1 is MGHDK and CDR2 SYGVNS. Trimming shortened V by 5 bases and J by 0 bases, and 11 bases separated the two germline ends. CDR3 length: 14 amino acids. The CDR3 loop reads CASSPRNPSYEQYF. CDR3 sequence (DNA): TGTGCCAGCAGTCCGCGCAACCCCTCCTACGAGCAGTACTTC.

In this sample, this clone turned up once. DNA of the CDR3: TGTGCCAGCAGCCACCGAACGGGGATCGATCAGCCCCAGCATTTT. As protein: CASSHRTGIDQPQHF. The gene calls are TRBV4-2 and TRBJ1-5, with no clear D. The V end lost 3 bases, the J end lost 5 bases, and 14 bases lay between the germline ends. Germline CDR1 and CDR2: LGHNA and YNFKEQ. The CDR3 spans 15 residues.

The chain recombines TRBV5-4 with TRBJ1-4; D remains ambiguous. V lost 2 bases to trimming and J lost 4 bases, with 9 bases between them. CDR1 SGHNT and CDR2 YYREEE come from the germline V gene (reference sequence). This CDR3 has 14 residues. CDR3 amino acids: CASSLNGHNEKLFF. The CDR3 DNA sequence: TGTGCCAGCAGCTTAAACGGCCATAATGAAAAACTGTTTTTT.

The CDR3 loop reads CASSTGPLPSYEQYF. The CDR3 nucleotides read TGCGCCAGCAGCACCGGTCCTCTCCCTTCCTACGAGCAGTACTTC. The chain recombines TRBV5-1 with TRBJ2-7; unclear D gene. CDR1 is SGHRS and CDR2 is YFSETQ in the germline V gene. V was cut by 4 bases and J by 1 base, with 15 bases left in between. The length of the CDR3 is 15 residues. The entire variable domain, with the rest obtained from reference TRBV5-1 and TRBJ2-7, is as follows: KAGVTQTPRYLIKTRGQQVTLSCSPISGHRSVSWYQQTPGQGLQFLFEYFSETQRNKGNFPGRFSGRQFSNSRSEMNVSTLELGDSALYLCASSTGPLPSYEQYFGPGTRLTVT.

This chain connects TRBV2 to TRBJ2-1; D is undetermined. Germline V gives CDR1 SNHLY, CDR2 FYNNEI. The CDR3 length is 15 residues. The V end lost 1 base, the J end lost 2 bases, and 9 bases lay between the germline ends. In DNA form, the CDR3 reads TGTGCCAGCAGTGAAGGTGCGGTTACCTACAATGAGCAGTTCTTC. Translating gives CASSEGAVTYNEQFF.

The CDR3 region has the DNA TGTGCCTGGAGCCGGACAGGGGGTATTGAAGCTTTCTTT. It is translated as CAWSRTGGIEAFF. The chain links TRBV30 to TRBJ1-1, with 10 positions matching TRBD1. The germline gives CDR1 GTSNPN, CDR2 SVGIG (reference sequence). There are 13 residues in the CDR3. J was trimmed by 7 bases and V by 3 bases; bases with no gene match: 5.

The chain has TRBV9 and TRBJ2-7; 8 bases align to TRBD2. Trimming cost V 0 bases and J 6 bases; bases outside gene matches: 11. The CDR3 runs to 16 residues. Germline CDR1 is SGDLS and CDR2 is YYNGEE. This CDR3 reads CASSVAPVRLAGEQYF. The DNA of the CDR3 is TGTGCCAGCAGCGTAGCCCCGGTTAGGCTAGCGGGCGAGCAGTACTTC.

The rearrangement uses TRBV9 and TRBJ2-2; no definite D call. Per germline, CDR1 SGDLS and CDR2 YYNGEE. Trimming removed 2 bases from V and 0 bases from J, with 11 bases in between. The CDR3 is 16 residues long. CDR3 loop: CASSVPLGTNTGELFF. The DNA for the CDR3 is TGTGCCAGCAGCGTGCCTCTGGGAACGAACACCGGGGAGCTGTTTTTT.